The sequence of this T cell receptor beta chain was determined in a study of long-term antiretroviral therapy in people with HIV. Study-wide results and limits: There were no data on ART adherence, viral resistance or therapy changes, a gap that limits inferences about post-ART repertoire changes. An increase in diversity followed ART, yet levels stayed below transplant donor controls. Blood draws took place between the mid-2000s and the late 2010s and possibly involved older ART regimens.

With regard to this clone: Its antigen is currently unknown.

This was the immunoSEQ v3.0 assay at survey level. In sequencing, roughly 40,000-55,000 T-cell genomes per sample were targeted. TCRdb keeps only in-frame clones here, not all; method: immunoSEQ multiplex PCR. The sample holds 30,000 or so clones, 65% to 75% seen once. This TCR was sampled from a middle-aged man with HIV. This material consisted of unsorted PBMCs, taken 3 years after starting antiretroviral therapy.

The CDR3 spells CSVEVSWNTEAFF. The CDR3 DNA is TGCAGCGTTGAGGTGTCTTGGAACACTGAAGCTTTCTTT. The V and J genes are TRBV29-1 and TRBJ1-1; no firm D call. V lost 3 bases and J lost 1, with 9 bases in between. There are 13 residues in the CDR3. The V gene's germline CDR1 is SQVTM and CDR2 ANQGSEA.